These 19 T cell receptor beta chains were sequenced from one sample in a study of identical twins. TCRdb itself ran the 5' RACE reads through MiXCR, one entry per CDR3 protein. This sample has about 200,000 distinct CDR3 sequences, with less than 10% found just once. The sequenced sample was memory (CD45RO+) T cells sorted from blood. These receptors were taken from a woman younger than 35 in good health.

This rearrangement joins TRBV2 to TRBJ2-1; D is possibly TRBD2 (5 bases). The CDR3 spans 14 residues. In germline, CDR1 is SNHLY, CDR2 FYNNEI. Trimming took 4 bases from V and 1 from J, leaving 8 bases between them. Written as DNA, the CDR3 is TGTGCCAGCAGTGTCTCGGGGTCCTACAATGAGCAGTTCTTC. Protein: CASSVSGSYNEQFF.

This clonotype was seen many times. This chain uses TRBV5-1 with TRBJ2-1; 8 nucleotides agree with TRBD2. The CDR3 is 15 amino acids. The V and J ends lost 5 bases and 0 bases, in that order; junction bases with no gene match: 4. CDR1 SGHRS and CDR2 YFSETQ come from the germline V gene. The CDR3 loop reads CASRAGTSSYNEQFF. For the CDR3, the DNA is TGCGCCAGCAGGGCCGGGACTAGCTCCTACAATGAGCAGTTCTTC.

To note about this clonotype: A much larger clone sits a single nucleotide away, making a read error possible. The chain has TRBV27 and TRBJ2-3; TRBD1 aligns across 11 bases. CDR1 is MNHEY, CDR2 SMNVEV, per germline (reference sequence). J was trimmed by 3 bases and V by 3 bases; bases with no gene match: 2. The CDR3 contains 15 residues. In DNA form, the CDR3 reads TGTGCCAGCAGTTTTAGGGACAGGGGGACAGATACGCAGTATTTT. It encodes CASSFRDRGTDTQYF.

Only a few counts were recorded for this clonotype. The rearrangement links TRBV7-2 to TRBJ2-3; 7 nucleotides align to TRBD1. V was clipped by 1 base and J by 10 bases; unmatched bases: 5. In germline, CDR1 is SGHTA, CDR2 FQGNSA. The CDR3 loop spans 13 amino acids. The CDR3 region is CASSLGLTGPQYF. CDR3 nucleotide sequence: TGTGCCAGCAGCTTAGGCTTGACAGGGCCGCAGTATTTT.

This clonotype was counted between two and nine times. The rearrangement uses TRBV7-9 and TRBJ2-1; TRBD1 is a possible D gene (6 bases). The length of the CDR3 is 13 residues. V was cut by 3 bases and J by 6 bases, with 9 bases left in between. CDR1 is SEHNR and CDR2 is FQNEAQ in the germline V gene (reference sequence). CDR3 protein: CASSLETGNEQFF. CDR3 coding DNA: TGTGCCAGCAGCTTGGAGACAGGCAATGAGCAGTTCTTC.

A few counts support this clonotype. V gene TRBV20-1 combines with J gene TRBJ2-2, with D unresolved. Germline assignment: CDR1 DFQATT and CDR2 SNEGSKA (reference sequence). With 1 base removed from V and 7 bases from J, the gap between germline ends came to 10 bases. The CDR3 covers 13 residues. CDR3 nucleotide sequence: TGCAGTGCTAGAGGGGCGGTTATCGGGGAGCTGTTTTTT. Translated: CSARGAVIGELFF.

This chain links TRBV5-6 with TRBJ2-2, with TRBD1 identical over 10 bases. Germline lookup yields CDR1 SGHDT and CDR2 YYEEEE. V lost 4 bases, J lost 4 bases, and 4 bases stayed unmatched. The CDR3 loop spans 15 amino acids. The CDR3 sequence is CASSATGGLTGELFF. The CDR3 DNA is TGTGCCAGCAGCGCGACAGGGGGCCTCACCGGGGAGCTGTTTTTT.

This clonotype was recorded many times. The chain joins TRBV20-1 to TRBJ1-1; D is uncertain. V was cut by 0 bases and J by 0 bases, with 5 bases left in between. The CDR3 totals 13 residues. Germline V CDR1 and CDR2: DFQATT, SNEGSKA (reference sequence). CDR3 protein: CSAREDLNTEAFF. CDR3 coding DNA: TGCAGTGCTAGAGAGGACTTGAACACTGAAGCTTTCTTT.

This clonotype has more than one count but fewer than ten. The rearrangement uses TRBV11-3 and TRBJ1-5, with D uncertain. The germline V gene encodes CDR1 SGHNT and CDR2 YENEEA. Trimming took 5 bases from V and 3 from J, leaving 8 bases between them. This CDR3 has 13 amino acids. CDR3 sequence reads: CASSPRPNQPQHF. In DNA form, the CDR3 reads TGTGCCAGCAGCCCTCGGCCCAATCAGCCCCAGCATTTT.

In this sample, this clonotype turned up a few times. The CDR3 region has the DNA TGTGCCATCAGCACCGGGACAGGGAATGGCTACACCTTC. This sequence encodes CAISTGTGNGYTF. The genes are TRBV10-3 and TRBJ1-2; 9 bases map to TRBD1. The CDR3 runs to 13 residues. Germline CDR1 is ENHRY and CDR2 is SYGVKD. After removal of 6 bases from V and 6 bases from J, the junction contained 5 bases not matched to a gene.

This clonotype was recorded a few times. V usage is TRBV2 and J usage is TRBJ1-4; D is unresolved. This CDR3 comprises 12 residues. The V end was cut by 10 bases, the J end by 5 bases, with 11 bases between. Germline CDR1 and CDR2: SNHLY and FYNNEI. The CDR3 DNA reads as TGTGCCACCACAGAGGCCAATGAAAAACTGTTTTTT. As protein: CATTEANEKLFF.

V gene TRBV5-1 combines with J gene TRBJ1-2; a weak D match, TRBD1 (5 bases). CDR3 length: 15 residues. Germline CDR1 is SGHRS and CDR2 is YFSETQ. V was trimmed by 0 bases and J by 2 bases, leaving 11 bases between them. CDR3 sequence (DNA): TGCGCCAGCAGCTTGGCCGTGGGACTAAACTATGGCTACACCTTC. Translation gives CASSLAVGLNYGYTF.

The V call is TRBV21-1, the J call TRBJ1-1; the tabulated D call, TRBD1, remains unverified against the DNA. TRBV21-1 is recorded as a pseudogene. The CDR3 loop spans 20 amino acids. CDR3: CASSNYQGEDRGLLDTEAFF. CDR3 bases: TGTGCCAGCAGCAATTACCAGGGGGAGGACAGGGGGCTTTTGGACACTGAAGCTTTCTTT.

This clonotype was counted a few times. The V call is TRBV27, the J call TRBJ2-7, with D tentatively TRBD1 (6 bases). V was pared by 5 bases and J by 6 bases, with 17 bases between. This CDR3 has 14 amino acids. In germline, CDR1 is MNHEY, CDR2 SMNVEV (reference sequence). CDR3 protein: CASSRQGRWGEQYF. The CDR3 DNA reads TGTGCCAGCAGTAGGCAGGGGAGATGGGGCGAGCAGTACTTC.

This clonotype was seen a few times. The rearrangement links TRBV19 to TRBJ2-2; 9 nucleotides align to TRBD1. J was trimmed by 5 bases and V by 5 bases; bases with no gene match: 3. The germline gives CDR1 LNHDA, CDR2 SQIVND (reference sequence). This CDR3 contains 14 residues. Written as DNA, the CDR3 is TGTGCCAGTAGTTGGGGACAGGGAACCGGGGAGCTGTTTTTT. It specifies CASSWGQGTGELFF.

This sequence joins TRBV5-1 and TRBJ2-7, with no clear D. Trimming stripped 5 bases from V and 0 bases from J, with 3 bases between. CDR1 and CDR2 (germline): SGHRS, YFSETQ. The CDR3 sequence is 11 residues long. The CDR3 protein is CASRTSYEQYF. CDR3 DNA: TGCGCCAGCAGGACCTCCTACGAGCAGTACTTC.

This rearrangement joins TRBV5-1 to TRBJ1-2; D is uncertain. The CDR3 extends over 14 amino acids. The germline CDR1 and CDR2 sequences are SGHRS and YFSETQ. V was clipped by 5 bases and J by 4 bases, with 15 bases between them. CDR3 in DNA: TGCGCCAGCAGTCTGGAGTCCGGGTTCTATGGCTACACCTTC. Translation: CASSLESGFYGYTF.

This clonotype was seen a few times. The chain employs TRBV9 and TRBJ1-5, with unresolved D. Per germline, CDR1 SGDLS and CDR2 YYNGEE. The CDR3 consists of 15 residues. Trimming pared 1 base from V and 2 bases from J, leaving 10 bases between. CDR3 sequence (DNA): TGTGCCAGCAGCGTAAATGGTAGGGGCAATCAGCCCCAGCATTTT. Translating it yields CASSVNGRGNQPQHF.

This clonotype has more than one count but fewer than ten. V and J are TRBV20-1 and TRBJ2-7, with 10 nucleotides matching TRBD2. The V gene's germline CDR1 is DFQATT and CDR2 SNEGSKA (reference sequence). The CDR3 has 14 amino acids. J was trimmed by 9 bases and V by 3 bases; bases with no gene match: 11. CDR3 DNA: TGCAGTGCTAGGACTAGCGGGTCCCGGGAGGGGCAGTACTTC. Translation gives CSARTSGSREGQYF.